This record looks at one TCR beta chain sequence and its context. These data originate in a study of blood T cells in healthy people across ages. Per germline, CDR1 MNHEY and CDR2 SVGEGT. The CDR3 sequence is 13 residues long. Trimming took 5 bases from V and 2 from J, leaving 7 bases between them. Every donor contributed roughly 10 milliliters of peripheral blood by blood draw. Using a J-beta primer mix together with a sample-barcoded 5' primer, a second PCR was run for roughly 7 to 12 cycles. A 12-random-nucleotide template-switch adaptor tagged each cDNA molecule. Every sample produced at least 2.5 million CDR3-containing paired-end reads. Each CDR3 protein is one row after TCRdb ran MiXCR on the 5' RACE reads. The table records fewer than 900,000 distinct CDR3 sequences, around 36% of them present only once.

The source is a man aged 18 to 29 in good health. The chain recombines TRBV6-2 or TRBV6-3 with TRBJ2-1; D not certain. The sequencing sample was made of blood. DNA for the CDR3: TGTGCCAGCAGTGGGATACCCTACAATGAGCAGTTCTTC. Translated: CASSGIPYNEQFF.